This T cell receptor (beta chain) is from a study of Ad26.COV2.S vaccination and SARS-CoV-2 variants. On this clone: The antigen is undetermined.

Sequencing used immunoSEQ multiplex PCR; TCRdb keeps in-frame clones, though not all of them. The data contain hundreds of thousands of clones, about nine tenths of them singletons. Whole-study results and caveats: Placebo and vaccine recipients had non-spike TCR breadth that was similar.

As for treatment: some 20 received Ad26.COV2.S at low or high dose, single or two shots; roughly 5 received placebo; per-sample allocation not given. Collection of samples fell on day 63 after the first vaccine or placebo injection. The source of this sequence is a person between 18 and 65 years old who received the Ad26.COV2.S COVID-19 vaccine or a placebo. The source material was peripheral blood, sampled in a trial of Ad26.COV2.S vaccine versus placebo.

This CDR3 is CASKPRPVETDTQYF. The DNA for the CDR3 is TGTGCCAGTAAACCCAGGCCCGTTGAGACAGATACGCAGTATTTT. This chain connects TRBV19 to TRBJ2-3; no clear D. CDR3 size: 15 residues. CDR1 is LNHDA, CDR2 SQIVND, per germline (reference sequence). Trimming pared 7 bases from V and 3 bases from J, leaving 17 bases between.